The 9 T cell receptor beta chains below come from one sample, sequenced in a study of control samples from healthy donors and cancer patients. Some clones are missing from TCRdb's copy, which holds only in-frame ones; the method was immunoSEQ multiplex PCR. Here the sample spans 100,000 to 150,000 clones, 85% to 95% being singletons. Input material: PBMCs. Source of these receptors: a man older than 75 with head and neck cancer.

CDR3 residues: CASSEVSWAPDTQYF. In nucleotides, the CDR3 is TGTGCCAGCAGCGAGGTGTCCTGGGCCCCAGATACGCAGTATTTT. The chain employs TRBV2 and TRBJ2-3, with D unresolved. Germline loops: CDR1 SNHLY, CDR2 FYNNEI. The CDR3 totals 15 residues. V was pared by 6 bases and J by 4 bases, with 17 bases between. Variable domain in full (rest from reference TRBV2 and TRBJ2-3): EPEVTQTPSHQVTQMGQEVILRCVPISNHLYFYWYRQILGQKVEFLVSFYNNEISEKSEIFDDQFSVERPDGSNFTLKIRSTKLEDSAMYFCASSEVSWAPDTQYFGPGTRLTVL.

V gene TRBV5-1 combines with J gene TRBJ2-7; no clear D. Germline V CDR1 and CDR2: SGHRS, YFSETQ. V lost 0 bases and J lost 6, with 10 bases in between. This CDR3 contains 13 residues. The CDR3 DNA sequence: TGCGCCAGCAGCTTGGTAGTGGATATCGAGCAGTACTTC. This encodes CASSLVVDIEQYF.

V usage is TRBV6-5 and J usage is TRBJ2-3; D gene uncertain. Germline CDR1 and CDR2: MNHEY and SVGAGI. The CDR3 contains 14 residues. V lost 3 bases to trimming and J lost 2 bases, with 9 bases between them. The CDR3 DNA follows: TGTGCCAGCAGTTATAGTCGTAACACAGATACGCAGTATTTT. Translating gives CASSYSRNTDTQYF.

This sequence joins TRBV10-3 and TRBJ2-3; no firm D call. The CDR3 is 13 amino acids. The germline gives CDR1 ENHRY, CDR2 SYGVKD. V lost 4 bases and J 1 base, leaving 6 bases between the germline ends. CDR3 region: CAISAMGTDTQYF. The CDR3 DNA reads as TGTGCCATCAGTGCTATGGGCACAGATACGCAGTATTTT.

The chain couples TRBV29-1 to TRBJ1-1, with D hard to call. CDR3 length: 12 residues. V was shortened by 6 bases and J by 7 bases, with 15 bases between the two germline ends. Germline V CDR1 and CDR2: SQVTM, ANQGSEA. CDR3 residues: CSVQNGLFEAFF. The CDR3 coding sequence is TGCAGCGTCCAGAACGGACTCTTTGAAGCTTTCTTT.

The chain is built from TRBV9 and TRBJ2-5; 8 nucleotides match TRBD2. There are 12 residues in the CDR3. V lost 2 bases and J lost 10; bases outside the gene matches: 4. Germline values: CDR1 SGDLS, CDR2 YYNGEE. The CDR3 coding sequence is TGTGCCAGCAGCGTGACAGCGGGGGTCCAGTACTTC. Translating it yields CASSVTAGVQYF.

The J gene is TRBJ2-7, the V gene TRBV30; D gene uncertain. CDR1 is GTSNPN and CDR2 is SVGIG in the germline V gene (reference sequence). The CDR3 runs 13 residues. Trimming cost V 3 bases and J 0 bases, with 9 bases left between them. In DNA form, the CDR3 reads TGTGCCTGGAGCGTGGCCGCCTCCTACGAGCAGTACTTC. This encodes CAWSVAASYEQYF. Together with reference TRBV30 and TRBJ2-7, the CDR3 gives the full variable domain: SQTIHQWPATLVQPVGSPLSLECTVEGTSNPNLYWYRQAAGRGLQLLFYSVGIGQISSEVPQNLSASRPQDRQFILSSKKLLLSDSGFYLCAWSVAASYEQYFGPGTRLTVT.

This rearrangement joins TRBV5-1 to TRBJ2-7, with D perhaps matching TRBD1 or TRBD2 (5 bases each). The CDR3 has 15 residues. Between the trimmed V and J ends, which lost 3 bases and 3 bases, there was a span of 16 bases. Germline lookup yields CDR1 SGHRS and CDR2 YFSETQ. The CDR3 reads CASSSLAGAGYEQYF. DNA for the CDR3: TGCGCCAGCAGCTCCCTAGCCGGGGCCGGCTACGAGCAGTACTTC.

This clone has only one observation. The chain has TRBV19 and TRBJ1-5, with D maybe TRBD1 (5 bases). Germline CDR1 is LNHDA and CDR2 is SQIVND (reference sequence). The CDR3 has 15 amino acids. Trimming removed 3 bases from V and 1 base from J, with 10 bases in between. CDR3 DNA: TGTGCCAGTAGTATCGGGGCCGCGAGCAATCAGCCCCAGCATTTT. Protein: CASSIGAASNQPQHF.